This entry lists 25 T cell receptor beta chains sequenced from one sample in a study of T cell repertoires in cytomegalovirus infection. TCRdb passed the reads through MiXCR, listing each CDR3 protein once. The sample records 400,000 to 600,000 distinct CDR3 sequences, roughly 43% being singletons. No antigen has been assigned to these receptors. This specimen was cultured PBMCs, taken from culture after CMV antigen stimulation. The receptors here all came from a human donor in good health (CMV status not recorded). Some clones in this sample may be carry-over from other donors' samples.

This clonotype was seen repeatedly, ten times or more. The chain couples TRBV7-2 to TRBJ2-5, with 8 bases identical to TRBD1. Germline trimming cut 2 bases from V and 4 bases from J; bases unmatched to any gene: 0. The germline gives CDR1 SGHTA, CDR2 FQGNSA. The CDR3 spans 13 residues. In DNA, the CDR3 is TGTGCCAGCAGCTTACAGGGGGCAGAGACCCAGTACTTC. It yields the protein CASSLQGAETQYF.

The chain links TRBV19 to TRBJ2-5, with D perhaps matching TRBD2 (5 bases). The CDR3 has 14 residues. Germline lookup yields CDR1 LNHDA and CDR2 SQIVND (reference sequence). Trimming pared 1 base from V and 5 bases from J, leaving 11 bases between. The CDR3 here is CASSIVPGTETQYF. CDR3 nucleotide sequence: TGTGCCAGTAGTATAGTGCCGGGAACCGAGACCCAGTACTTC.

This clonotype showed up just a few times. The V and J genes are TRBV6-2 or TRBV6-3 and TRBJ2-1; TRBD2 aligns across 10 bases. V trimming: 2 bases; J trimming: 0 bases; junction bases outside the gene matches: 10. CDR1 and CDR2 (germline): MNHEY, SVGEGT. The CDR3 contains 19 residues. The CDR3, as DNA: TGTGCCAGCAGTTACCGGCCTAGCGGGGGCCTTAGCTCCTACAATGAGCAGTTCTTC. This codes for CASSYRPSGGLSSYNEQFF.

This clonotype came up once. The rearrangement uses TRBV6-8 and TRBJ2-5; D call uncertain. The CDR3 spans 11 residues. V gave up 2 bases and J gave up 5 bases, with 3 bases separating them. The V gene's germline CDR1 is MNHGY and CDR2 SAAAGT. The CDR3 bases are TGTGCCAGCAGTTACGACGAGACCCAGTACTTC. Its protein is CASSYDETQYF.

The chain employs TRBV7-9 and TRBJ2-2, with TRBD2 matching 9 bases. The CDR3 is made up of 18 amino acids. Trimming took 3 bases from V and 6 from J; bases not matched to a gene: 14. CDR1 SEHNR and CDR2 FQNEAQ come from the germline V gene (reference sequence). This chain's CDR3 is CASSLAPAGGTGPGELFF. The CDR3 DNA follows: TGTGCCAGCAGCTTGGCCCCAGCGGGGGGCACAGGGCCCGGGGAGCTGTTTTTT.

This clonotype was detected a few times. This rearrangement joins TRBV10-2 to TRBJ2-1, with TRBD2 matching over 10 bases. CDR1 WSHSY and CDR2 SAAADI come from the germline V gene. The CDR3 sequence is 15 residues long. The V and J ends lost 7 bases and 4 bases, in that order; junction bases with no gene match: 7. The chain's CDR3 is CASKALAGAYNEQFF. For the CDR3, the DNA is TGCGCCAGCAAGGCCCTAGCGGGAGCATACAATGAGCAGTTCTTC.

This clonotype was recorded a few times. The chain uses TRBV6-2 or TRBV6-3 and TRBJ2-2; the match to TRBD1 covers 10 bases. The CDR3 is 16 residues long. CDR1 and CDR2 (germline): MNHEY, SVGEGT. The ends lost 3 bases at V and 4 bases at J; junction bases unmatched: 5. In DNA, the CDR3 is TGTGCCAGCAGTTATCGGGACAGGGGATTCACCGGGGAGCTGTTTTTT. This codes for CASSYRDRGFTGELFF.

V gene TRBV27 combines with J gene TRBJ2-2, with D unclear. The V gene's germline CDR1 is MNHEY and CDR2 SMNVEV (reference sequence). The germline V and J ends were trimmed by 8 bases and 1 base, with 8 bases remaining between them. This CDR3 spans 13 amino acids. CDR3 nucleotides: TGTGCCAGCGCACGGGTGAACACCGGGGAGCTGTTTTTT. Its translation is CASARVNTGELFF.

The chain recombines TRBV19 with TRBJ2-2; TRBD1 aligns across 10 bases. The CDR3 spans 16 residues. Germline trimming cut 4 bases from V and 6 bases from J; bases unmatched to any gene: 8. CDR1 and CDR2 from the germline V gene are LNHDA and SQIVND (reference sequence). The DNA for the CDR3 is TGTGCCAGTAGTAGCCCCAGGGACAGGGGATCCGGGGAGCTGTTTTTT. This gives the protein CASSSPRDRGSGELFF.

This clonotype has a single count. This chain connects TRBV3-1 to TRBJ2-7; maybe TRBD2 (5 bases). V lost 5 bases, J lost 6 bases, and 11 bases lay in between. CDR1 and CDR2 (germline): LGHDT, YNNKEL (reference sequence). The CDR3 is 12 residues long. The CDR3 here is CASSNPSSEQYF. The CDR3 bases are TGTGCCAGCAGCAATCCTAGCTCCGAGCAGTACTTC.

This clonotype has a handful of counts. The chain recombines TRBV20-1 with TRBJ1-4; D possibly corresponds to TRBD1 (5 bases). V lost 2 bases and J lost 12, with 19 bases in between. This CDR3 comprises 14 residues. Germline-derived CDR1 and CDR2 are DFQATT and SNEGSKA (reference sequence). CDR3 loop: CSARSWDSPGELFF. CDR3 nucleotides: TGCAGTGCTAGAAGTTGGGACTCTCCAGGAGAACTGTTTTTT.

The rearrangement joins TRBV6-2 or TRBV6-3 to TRBJ2-1; 7 nucleotides line up with TRBD2. The V gene end was trimmed by 7 bases and the J gene end by 3 bases; junction bases not matched to a gene: 12. The CDR3 covers 16 residues. The germline V gene encodes CDR1 MNHEY and CDR2 SVGEGT. CDR3 sequence: CASTHRSSGRYNEQFF. The CDR3 coding sequence is TGTGCCAGCACTCACCGGTCTAGCGGACGCTACAATGAGCAGTTCTTC.

A few counts support this clonotype. The rearrangement joins TRBV7-6 to TRBJ1-2, with 7 nucleotides matching TRBD1. In germline, CDR1 is SGHVS, CDR2 FNYEAQ. The CDR3 sequence is 15 residues long. Trimming took 5 bases from V and 3 from J; bases not matched to a gene: 9. The CDR3 here is CASSPTPGGYYGYTF. In DNA, the CDR3 is TGTGCCAGCAGCCCAACGCCAGGGGGTTACTATGGCTACACCTTC.

This clonotype was counted only a few times. This sequence joins TRBV12-3 or TRBV12-4 and TRBJ2-3; D assignment may be TRBD1 or TRBD2 (5 bases each). V lost 8 bases, J lost 3 bases, and 15 bases lay in between. The CDR3 is 14 amino acids. The CDR3 loop reads CASVDRGTTDTQYF. The DNA for the CDR3 is TGTGCCAGCGTAGACCGGGGCACAACAGATACGCAGTATTTT.

The V call is TRBV24-1, the J call TRBJ2-1; D uncertain. Between the trimmed V and J ends, which lost 0 bases and 0 bases, there was a span of 14 bases. Germline CDR1 reads KGHDR; CDR2 reads SFDVKD. CDR3 length equals 18 residues. CDR3 loop: CATSDLQLRRASYNEQFF. Here the CDR3 DNA reads TGTGCCACCAGTGATTTGCAATTACGGCGAGCCTCCTACAATGAGCAGTTCTTC.

Here the CDR3 reads CASSQGPSGRNEQFF. Written as DNA, the CDR3 is TGCGCCAGCAGCCAAGGTCCTAGCGGGAGAAATGAGCAGTTCTTC. The rearrangement links TRBV4-3 to TRBJ2-1, with 10 bases matching TRBD2. Trimming at V came to 1 base and at J to 7 bases, leaving 4 bases not matched to a gene. The CDR3 runs to 15 residues. Per the germline V gene, CDR1 is LGHNA and CDR2 is YSLEER.

This clonotype was found many times. This chain connects TRBV7-2 to TRBJ1-4, with 7 bases fitting TRBD1. The CDR3 contains 15 residues. Germline V gene sequence: CDR1 SGHTA, CDR2 FQGNSA. V lost 5 bases, J lost 8 bases, and 11 bases stayed unmatched. The CDR3 protein is CASSLTRQGNEKLFF. The CDR3 bases are TGTGCCAGCAGCCTCACCCGACAGGGTAACGAAAAACTGTTTTTT.

This clonotype was counted a few times. J is TRBJ2-1 and V is TRBV5-1, with 13 bases that match TRBD2. The CDR3 loop spans 16 amino acids. Trimming cost V 3 bases and J 10 bases; bases outside gene matches: 10. Germline lookup yields CDR1 SGHRS and CDR2 YFSETQ. CDR3 nucleotide sequence: TGCGCCAGCAGCTCCTTACCGACTAGCGGGGGGCCGGAGCAGTTCTTC. This translates into CASSSLPTSGGPEQFF.

This chain connects TRBV25-1 to TRBJ1-6; 8 nucleotides agree with TRBD1. V shed 6 bases and J 4 bases; nucleotides not matched to a gene: 2. Germline V gene data show CDR1 as MGHDK and CDR2 as SYGVNS. The CDR3 totals 14 residues. This chain's CDR3 is CASRRTGYNSPLHF. The CDR3 region has the DNA TGTGCCAGCAGGAGGACAGGGTATAATTCACCCCTCCACTTT.

There are a few counts of this clonotype. The chain recombines TRBV15 with TRBJ2-1; tentatively, D is TRBD1 (5 bases). The CDR3 spans 17 residues. Trimming removed 7 bases at V and 0 bases at J, with 19 bases between. Germline-derived CDR1 and CDR2 are LNHNV and YYDKDF (reference sequence). CDR3 DNA sequence: TGTGCCACCACCCGTGCCCCATCAGACAGCTCCTACAATGAGCAGTTCTTC. It is translated as CATTRAPSDSSYNEQFF.

Here the CDR3 reads CASSSPPGTGNSNEQFF. CDR3 bases: TGTGCCAGCAGTTCCCCCCCAGGGACAGGCAACTCCAATGAGCAGTTCTTC. V is TRBV28 and J is TRBJ2-1; 8 nucleotides align to TRBD1. Germline V gene lookup returns CDR1 MDHEN and CDR2 SYDVKM. This CDR3 has 17 amino acids. V gave up 4 bases and J gave up 6 bases; unmatched junction bases: 14.

This rearrangement joins TRBV6-2 or TRBV6-3 to TRBJ2-3; D gene unclear. From germline, CDR1 is MNHEY and CDR2 SVGEGT. V lost 3 bases and J 4 bases, leaving 2 bases between the germline ends. The CDR3 sequence is 11 residues long. For the CDR3, the DNA is TGTGCCAGCAGTTATCCAGATACGCAGTATTTT. Its translation is CASSYPDTQYF.

This sequence joins TRBV6-1 and TRBJ1-4; perhaps TRBD1 as D (5 bases). This CDR3 is built from 16 residues. Germline V gene sequence: CDR1 MNHNS, CDR2 SASEGT. V gave up 4 bases and J gave up 3 bases, with 15 bases separating them. CDR3 bases: TGTGCCAGCAGTGGGTCACAGGCCGCCGCTAATGAAAAACTGTTTTTT. It encodes CASSGSQAAANEKLFF.

This chain uses TRBV6-2 or TRBV6-3 with TRBJ2-2; D is perhaps TRBD2 (5 bases). V lost 8 bases to trimming and J lost 1 base, with 17 bases between them. This CDR3 is built from 16 residues. Germline CDR1 is MNHEY and CDR2 is SVGEGT. The CDR3 DNA is TGTGCCAGCGGAGATAGCGTCGCAATGAACACCGGGGAGCTGTTTTTT. This sequence encodes CASGDSVAMNTGELFF.

This clonotype was detected ten times or more. The rearrangement joins TRBV7-8 to TRBJ2-5; D remains unclear. V was shortened by 3 bases and J by 2 bases, with 16 bases between the two germline ends. Germline V CDR1 and CDR2: SGHVS, FQNEAQ. The CDR3 runs to 16 residues. The CDR3 sequence: CASSFQTGQVQETQYF. CDR3 bases: TGTGCCAGCAGCTTCCAAACGGGCCAGGTTCAAGAGACCCAGTACTTC.